Listed below are T cell receptor beta chains from one sample, sequenced in a study of chemoradiotherapy in HPV16-positive cancers. Clones were sequenced by immunoSEQ multiplex PCR, and TCRdb holds only the in-frame ones, with some missing. The sample lists about 8,900 clones; approximately 90% were seen once. Sequencing used blood, obtained from a patient who underwent chemoradiotherapy. The receptor set was obtained from a human donor with HPV-associated anogenital cancer. CDR3s include the opening cysteine and the closing phenylalanine or tryptophan. The order of the fields is CDR3 protein, CDR3 DNA, J gene, V gene, clone size, D gene. D genes are given only for firm matches. Where a row states a size, it is once, few, many or the class of an expanded clone; other rows omit it.

CAWSGGATGTIYF TGTGCCTGGAGCGGAGGGGCCACCGGCACCATATATTTT TRBJ1-3 TRBV30 - -
CASSLASTSTGAQETQYF TGTGCCAGCAGCTTAGCATCTACTAGCACGGGGGCCCAAGAGACCCAGTACTTC TRBJ2-5 TRBV7-2 once -
CSVSGQGTGELFF TGCAGCGTATCGGGACAGGGGACCGGGGAGCTGTTTTTT TRBJ2-2 TRBV29-1 - TRBD1
CASSPQGNEKLFF TGTGCCAGCAGCCCCCAGGGGAATGAAAAACTGTTTTTT TRBJ1-4 TRBV4-2 - -
CAWSGRVPNSPLHF TGTGCCTGGAGTGGGCGGGTCCCGAATTCACCCCTCCACTTT TRBJ1-6 TRBV30 - -
CASGLRLAGDTQYF TGTGCTAGTGGTTTGAGACTAGCGGGGGATACGCAGTATTTT TRBJ2-3 TRBV12-5 - TRBD2
CASSPTPFVPQHF TGTGCCAGCAGCCCGACCCCGTTCGTGCCCCAGCATTTT TRBJ1-5 TRBV27 - -
CASRRGGDTQYF TGTGCCAGCCGCCGGGGGGGAGATACGCAGTATTTT TRBJ2-3 TRBV7-2 - TRBD2
CASSFIPGRTNNEQFF TGTGCCAGCAGTTTCATCCCGGGGAGGACCAACAATGAGCAGTTCTTC TRBJ2-1 TRBV28 - -
CASSSGIGTQYF TGTGCCAGCAGCTCCGGGATTGGGACCCAGTACTTC TRBJ2-5 TRBV5-4 - -
CASSASNQPQHF TGTGCCAGCAGTGCTAGCAATCAGCCCCAGCATTTT TRBJ1-5 TRBV2 few -
CASSAGLAGEVEHF TGTGCCAGCAGCGCGGGACTAGCGGGAGAGGTTGAACACTTC TRBJ2-7 TRBV9 - TRBD2
CASSLERRTEAFF TGTGCCAGCAGCTTAGAACGACGGACTGAAGCTTTCTTT TRBJ1-1 TRBV11-2 - -
CASSEVRTGDPEAFF TGTGCCAGCAGTGAAGTTCGGACAGGGGACCCTGAAGCTTTCTTT TRBJ1-1 TRBV6-1 - TRBD1
CAISEGFYGYTF TGTGCCATCAGTGAGGGTTTTTATGGCTACACCTTC TRBJ1-2 TRBV10-3 once -
CAWSVGQGGQPQHF TGTGCCTGGAGTGTTGGTCAGGGTGGTCAGCCCCAGCATTTT TRBJ1-5 TRBV30 - -
CASSMEGIGYNEQFF TGTGCCAGTAGTATGGAGGGTATTGGTTACAATGAGCAGTTCTTC TRBJ2-1 TRBV19 - -
CASSSLGRGHETQYF TGTGCCAGCAGCTCCCTCGGCAGGGGGCACGAGACCCAGTACTTC TRBJ2-5 TRBV7-2 - TRBD1
CSASTSNEQFF TGCAGTGCTAGTACTAGCAATGAGCAGTTCTTC TRBJ2-1 TRBV20-1 - -
CASSLRRGTGVGSPLHF TGTGCCAGCAGCTTAAGGCGCGGGACAGGCGTGGGGTCACCCCTCCACTTT TRBJ1-6 TRBV7-8 - TRBD1
CASSGHSGNTIYF TGTGCCAGCAGTGGACACTCTGGAAACACCATATATTTT TRBJ1-3 TRBV6-5 - -
CASSLGRGSEAFF TGTGCCAGCAGCCTAGGTCGGGGTTCTGAAGCTTTCTTT TRBJ1-1 TRBV14 - -
CATSRHWGNQETQYF TGTGCCACCAGCAGACATTGGGGAAACCAAGAGACCCAGTACTTC TRBJ2-5 TRBV15 - -